Listed below are T cell receptor beta chains from one sample, sequenced in a study of blood T cell repertoires in COVID-19. TCRdb's table, derived via immunoSEQ multiplex PCR, lists solely in-frame clones and lacks some. The table has some 100,000 clones, approximately 84% seen once. Material for sequencing was peripheral blood. The receptor set was obtained from a woman aged 60 to 75 with acute or convalescent COVID-19. The CDR3 runs from the conserved cysteine through the conserved F or W. The D gene is left open where the match is weak. Where a row states a size, it is once, few, many or the class of an expanded clone; other rows omit it.

j_gene,v_gene,abundance,d_gene,CDR3nt,CDR3aa
TRBJ2-2,TRBV11-3,.,TRBD1,TGTGCCAGCAGCTCGCGGTACCGAAAACAGGGGGCAATCGGGGAGCTGTTTTTT,CASSSRYRKQGAIGELFF
TRBJ1-6,TRBV7-9,.,.,TGTGCCAGCAGCTCACAGGGCGGACCCTATAATTCACCCCTCCACTTT,CASSSQGGPYNSPLHF
TRBJ2-3,TRBV7-3,.,TRBD1,TGTGCCAGCAGCTTAACGGACAGGGGAAACACAGATACGCAGTATTTT,CASSLTDRGNTDTQYF
TRBJ1-2,TRBV21-1,.,.,TGTGCCAGCAGCAAAGTGGTAAGACAGGCTGGCTACACCTTC,CASSKVVRQAGYTF
TRBJ2-2,TRBV3-1/TRBV3-2,.,TRBD2,TGTGCCAGCAGCCAAGATATAAGCGGGGGGATTTCCGGGGAGCTGTTTTTT,CASSQDISGGISGELFF
TRBJ2-5,TRBV3-1/TRBV3-2,few,.,TGTGCCAGCAGCCGAGATATTTCGTTAGAGACCCAGTACTTC,CASSRDISLETQYF
TRBJ1-1,TRBV6-5,once,.,TGTGCCAGCGGCGTAGGGGGCACTGAAGCTTTCTTT,CASGVGGTEAFF
TRBJ1-1,TRBV28,.,.,TGTGCCAGCAGTTTGCGGGGGGGGTGGAGCACTGAAGCTTTCTTT,CASSLRGGWSTEAFF
TRBJ2-1,TRBV25-1,.,.,TGTGCCTCAGGGGGGAAAGGCTCCTACAATGAGCAGTTCTTC,CASGGKGSYNEQFF
TRBJ2-5,TRBV9,.,TRBD2,TGTGCCAGCAGCGTGACGGGACTAGATGCGGAGACCCAGTACTTC,CASSVTGLDAETQYF
TRBJ2-7,TRBV6-4,.,.,TGTGCCAGCAGTCCCGAAGGGGGAATAACTAATAACTACGAGCAGTACTTC,CASSPEGGITNNYEQYF
TRBJ2-3,TRBV11-3,.,TRBD2,TGTGCCAGCAGCTTAGGTGGAGCGGGGGGGCCGGAGACGCAGTATTTT,CASSLGGAGGPETQYF
TRBJ2-7,TRBV19,few,.,TGTGCCAGTAGTGTCAGACAGGGAGGCTACGAGCAGTACTTC,CASSVRQGGYEQYF
TRBJ2-5,TRBV18,.,TRBD1,TGTGCCAGCTCACGACAGGGAGCCACCCAAGAGACCCAGTACTTC,CASSRQGATQETQYF
TRBJ2-2,TRBV5-4,.,.,TGTGCCAGCAGCTCCGGGGGACCGCACACCGGGGAGCTGTTTTTT,CASSSGGPHTGELFF
TRBJ2-3,TRBV19,.,TRBD2,TGTGCCAGTAGTATTCTAGCGGGGGGGGTAAATACGCAGTATTTT,CASSILAGGVNTQYF
TRBJ2-1,TRBV12-5,.,.,TGTGCTAGTGGTTTGGACAGCTCCTACAATGAGCAGTTCTTC,CASGLDSSYNEQFF
TRBJ1-4,TRBV28,many,.,TGTGCCAGCAGTCGAACCGAGGCTGGCCGGGACACCTACGGTTGG,CASSRTEAGRDTYGW
TRBJ1-2,TRBV5-1,.,.,TGCGCCAGCAGCTTGATATGGCGTGGGGCAGCTAACTATGGCTACACCTTC,CASSLIWRGAANYGYTF
TRBJ1-2,TRBV19,.,.,TGTGCCAGTAGTATGGCGGGGCTCTATGGCTACACCTTC,CASSMAGLYGYTF
TRBJ2-1,TRBV7-3,.,.,TGTGCCAGCAGCTTAAGGCAGGGGTACAATGAGCAGTTCTTC,CASSLRQGYNEQFF
TRBJ2-7,TRBV12-3/TRBV12-4,.,TRBD2,TGTGCCAGCAGCCCACTAGCGGGGGCGGAGCAGTACTTC,CASSPLAGAEQYF
TRBJ2-5,TRBV5-4,.,.,TGTGCCAGCAGTTCTAATCTAGGGGGGGGAGAGACCCAGTACTTC,CASSSNLGGGETQYF
TRBJ1-4,TRBV30,.,.,TGTGCCTGGAGACCCGACAGCTACAATGAAAAACTGTTTTTT,CAWRPDSYNEKLFF
TRBJ2-3,TRBV7-3,.,TRBD2,TGTGCCAGCAGCTTAACGGGTAGCGGGGGCCCCTCTAAGGCAGATACGCAGTATTTT,CASSLTGSGGPSKADTQYF
TRBJ1-1,TRBV3-1/TRBV3-2,many,.,TGTGCCAGCAGCACGTCTGGGGGGGGCTTCGCTGAAGCTTTCTTT,CASSTSGGGFAEAFF
TRBJ1-1,TRBV28,.,.,TGTGCCAGCAGTTTGGGCACGGGGGAGATGAACACTGAAGCTTTCTTT,CASSLGTGEMNTEAFF
TRBJ1-6,TRBV4-2,many,.,TGTGCCAGCAGCCAAGAAGGAGGAAACAACCCCCACTTT,CASSQEGGNNPHF
TRBJ1-3,TRBV10-3,.,.,TGTGCCATCAGTGAGGGGGCAGGGTTTGGAAACACCATATATTTT,CAISEGAGFGNTIYF